The T cell receptor (beta chain) under discussion was sequenced for a study of blood T cells in healthy people across ages. CDR1 and CDR2 (germline): DFQATT, SNEGSKA (reference sequence). With 4 bases clipped from V and 0 bases from J, the junction kept 5 bases outside the gene matches. The CDR3 is made up of 15 amino acids. The sample, 9 to 10 milliliters of peripheral blood, was drawn from each donor. Then a second PCR, running about 6 to 11 cycles, was carried out with a sample-barcoded 5' primer and a J-beta primer mix. Researchers report that each sample yielded at least 2.5 million CDR3-containing paired-end reads. TCRdb reanalysed the 5' RACE reads using MiXCR and keeps one entry per CDR3 protein. The sample lists approximately 680,000 distinct CDR3 sequences; about a third were seen once. Regarding the study as a whole: Unsorted PBMCs blocked a conclusive comparison of naive and antigen-experienced cells.

This clonotype came up many times. What it binds is unknown. The sequenced material came from blood. The V gene is TRBV20-1, the J gene TRBJ2-7; 11 nucleotides line up with TRBD1. The receptor was isolated from a woman aged 80 or over in good health. CDR3 DNA: TGCAGTGCTAAATCCGGGACAGGGGGCTCCTACGAGCAGTACTTC. As protein: CSAKSGTGGSYEQYF.